A selection of T cell receptor beta chains follows, all from one sample in a study of blood T cell repertoires in COVID-19. The protocol was immunoSEQ multiplex PCR, while the TCRdb copy is restricted to in-frame clones and leaves out a portion. The table has some 200,000 clones, roughly four fifths seen once. Sequenced material: PBMCs or T cells enriched from blood (not recorded which). The receptor set was obtained from a middle-aged man who had recovered from COVID-19. The CDR3 runs from the conserved cysteine through the conserved F or W. Fields, in order: J gene, V gene, D gene, clone size, CDR3 DNA, CDR3 protein. D genes are given only for firm matches. Size values are once, few and many counts, or a class for expanded clones, and some rows have none.

>TRBJ1-3|TRBV6-1|-|-
TGTGCCAGCAGTGAAGTGCCAGGGCCTAACTCTGGAAACACCATATATTTT
CASSEVPGPNSGNTIYF
>TRBJ1-2|TRBV6-5|TRBD1|once
TGTGCCAGCAGTTCCGGACAGGGGGCGCGACACACCTTC
CASSSGQGARHTF
>TRBJ1-2|TRBV5-4|-|-
TGTGCCAGCACTAATAATGGCTATGGCTACACCTTC
CASTNNGYGYTF
>TRBJ2-1|TRBV10-1|TRBD2|-
TGCGCCAGCAGGCCGGGGACTAGCGGGGGGAACGAGCAGTTCTTC
CASRPGTSGGNEQFF
>TRBJ1-2|TRBV18|-|-
TGTGCCAGCTCGCTGCCGGGGAACTATGGCTACACCTTC
CASSLPGNYGYTF
>TRBJ1-1|TRBV18|-|once
TGTGCCAGCTCACCCCAGGGGCTATGGGGAGCTTTCTTT
CASSPQGLWGAFF
>TRBJ1-4|TRBV5-6|TRBD1|-
TGTGCCAGCGGCCCCCCCCCGGGACAGGGGAATAATGAAAAACTGTTTTTT
CASGPPPGQGNNEKLFF
>TRBJ1-5|TRBV6-2/TRBV6-3|-|-
TGTGCCAGCAGTTCCCTCGGGATCCTGGGGCAGCCCCAGCATTTT
CASSSLGILGQPQHF
>TRBJ2-3|TRBV7-2|-|-
TGTGCCAGCAGCTTAGGTTTGAGGAGACTTACCACAGATACGCAGTATTTT
CASSLGLRRLTTDTQYF
>TRBJ2-2|TRBV11-3|TRBD1|-
TGTGCCAGCAGCTCCGACAGGGGGCGAACCGGGGAGCTGTTTTTT
CASSSDRGRTGELFF
>TRBJ2-3|TRBV18|TRBD1|-
TGTGCCAGCTCATGGACAGGAGCGGTGGGCACAGATACGCAGTATTTT
CASSWTGAVGTDTQYF
>TRBJ1-2|TRBV3-1/TRBV3-2|-|-
TGTGCCAGCAGCCAAGCTTACTATGGCTACACCTTC
CASSQAYYGYTF
>TRBJ1-2|TRBV18|TRBD1|-
TGTGCCAGCTCACAGGACAGGACAACCTATAACTATGGCTACACCTTC
CASSQDRTTYNYGYTF
>TRBJ1-3|TRBV4-1|TRBD1|-
TGCGCCAGCAGCCAAGAGCAGGGGGCGAGGTTTTTATCTGGAAACACCATATATTTT
CASSQEQGARFLSGNTIYF
>TRBJ2-1|TRBV7-2|TRBD2|-
TGTGCCAGCAGCTTTAAGGGCGGGGGGGCCTACAATGAGCAGTTCTTC
CASSFKGGGAYNEQFF
>TRBJ1-1|TRBV6-1|TRBD1|-
TGTGCCAGCAGTGAGGGACAGGAGAACACTGAAGCTTTCTTT
CASSEGQENTEAFF
>TRBJ1-2|TRBV6-4|TRBD1|many
TGTGCCAGCAGTGACTCGGAACAGGGGCACTATGGCTACACCTTC
CASSDSEQGHYGYTF
>TRBJ2-7|TRBV11-2|-|-
TGTGCCAGCAGCTCGACCATCAGGGGATCCTACGAGCAGTACTTC
CASSSTIRGSYEQYF
>TRBJ2-5|TRBV6-5|TRBD2|-
TGTGCCAGCAGTTACTCAACTAGCGGGGGCCAAGAGACCCAGTACTTC
CASSYSTSGGQETQYF
>TRBJ2-7|TRBV6-5|TRBD1|-
TGTGCCAGCAGTTTTTCAGGGACAGGCTCCTACGAGCAGTACTTC
CASSFSGTGSYEQYF
>TRBJ1-1|TRBV30|-|-
TGTGCCTGGGGAACCGGGACTGCAAATCCAGGCACTGAAGCTTTCTTT
CAWGTGTANPGTEAFF
>TRBJ1-5|TRBV10-3|-|-
TGTGCCATCAGTGCCCACGGGGTCAATAATCAGCCCCAGCATTTT
CAISAHGVNNQPQHF
>TRBJ1-2|TRBV11-2|TRBD1|-
TGTGCCAGCAGCTTAGGGCGCCGACAGGGTCAGGGCTACACCTTC
CASSLGRRQGQGYTF
>TRBJ2-1|TRBV19|-|-
TGTGCCAGTAGCAGGGCCGTATACAATGAGCAGTTCTTC
CASSRAVYNEQFF
>TRBJ2-1|TRBV4-2|TRBD2|few
TGTGCCAGCAGCAAAACGGGGGGGGATGCCGCCTACAATGAGCAGTTCTTC
CASSKTGGDAAYNEQFF
>TRBJ2-1|TRBV28|TRBD2|-
TGTGCCAGCAGTTTCGCTAGCGGGGGGGGATTTTCGAATGAGCAGTTCTTC
CASSFASGGGFSNEQFF
>TRBJ2-7|TRBV5-1|TRBD1|-
TGCGCCAGCAGCTTTAGGGACAGGGGAACCTACGAGCAGTACTTC
CASSFRDRGTYEQYF
>TRBJ2-3|TRBV4-2|-|-
TGTGCCAGCAGCCAAGATTGGTTAGGTAGCGGAGATACGCAGTATTTT
CASSQDWLGSGDTQYF
>TRBJ1-5|TRBV27|-|-
TGTGCCACCCGGTCGGGGCCGGGAGGCAATCAGCCCCAGCATTTT
CATRSGPGGNQPQHF
>TRBJ1-1|TRBV7-9|-|few
TGTGCCAGCAGCTTAGGGAAGGGAGTCGGGAACACTGAAGCTTTCTTT
CASSLGKGVGNTEAFF
>TRBJ1-6|TRBV7-9|TRBD1|-
TGTGCCAGCAGCCGAGACAGGGGCCGTTCACCCCTCCACTTT
CASSRDRGRSPLHF
>TRBJ2-1|TRBV12-5|TRBD2|-
TGTGCTAGTGGTTTATCTAGCGGGTTCGGGAATGAGCAGTTCTTC
CASGLSSGFGNEQFF
>TRBJ2-2|TRBV7-9|-|-
TGTGCCAGCAGAGGACAGACCACCGGGGAGCTGTTTTTT
CASRGQTTGELFF
>TRBJ2-3|TRBV7-9|TRBD2|few
TGTGCCAGCAGCTATCTAGCGGGAGCCACAGATACGCAGTATTTT
CASSYLAGATDTQYF
>TRBJ1-5|TRBV28|TRBD1|-
TGTGCCAGCAGTTCCCCGGAAAACCCGGGACAGGGGGATCAGCCCCAGCATTTT
CASSSPENPGQGDQPQHF
>TRBJ1-1|TRBV2|-|-
TGTGCCAGCAGTCCTCGTAGCGACCGATACACTGAAGCTTTCTTT
CASSPRSDRYTEAFF
>TRBJ2-7|TRBV30|-|-
TGTGCCTGGAATCCATCCCGCACCGACTCCAGCTACGAGCAGTACTTC
CAWNPSRTDSSYEQYF
>TRBJ1-2|TRBV7-9|-|-
TGTGCCAGCAGCTTAGCGACCGGGGAAGGCTACACCTTC
CASSLATGEGYTF
>TRBJ2-2|TRBV5-5|TRBD2|-
TGTGCCAGCGCCGCTAGCGGGGGATCTGGCGGGGAGCTGTTTTTT
CASAASGGSGGELFF
>TRBJ1-1|TRBV9|-|-
TGTGCCAGCAGCGTAGACGGGGGGGACACTGAAGCTTTCTTT
CASSVDGGDTEAFF
>TRBJ2-7|TRBV6-5|-|-
TGTGCCAGCAGTTCGGGGGTCCCCTACGAGCAGTACTTC
CASSSGVPYEQYF
>TRBJ1-2|TRBV19|TRBD1|-
TGTGCCAGTAGTCGCGGGACAGGCTATGGCTACACCTTC
CASSRGTGYGYTF
>TRBJ1-1|TRBV3-1/TRBV3-2|-|-
TGTGCCAGCAGCCCCCGTGGCGGGGGGGGGAACACTGAAGCTTTCTTT
CASSPRGGGGNTEAFF
>TRBJ2-5|TRBV7-2|-|-
TGTGCCAGCAGCACATACCAGACCCAGTACTTC
CASSTYQTQYF
>TRBJ1-5|TRBV6-5|TRBD1|-
TGTGCCACCCTAAAAGGACAGGGAGACAATCAGCCCCAGCATTTT
CATLKGQGDNQPQHF
>TRBJ2-1|TRBV5-4|TRBD1|-
TGTGCCAGCAGTTACGGACAGGGGGCTTCGGGTGAGCAGTTCTTC
CASSYGQGASGEQFF
>TRBJ2-7|TRBV7-2|TRBD1|-
TGTGCCAGCAGCTCGACAGGGTCCTACGAGCAGTACTTC
CASSSTGSYEQYF
>TRBJ1-2|TRBV7-9|-|-
TGTGCCAGCAGCGTTGACAGGAGTAACTATGGCTACACCTTC
CASSVDRSNYGYTF
>TRBJ2-7|TRBV7-9|TRBD1|-
TGTGCCAGCAGCTCCAACCTGGACAGGGACCCTTACGAGCAGTACTTC
CASSSNLDRDPYEQYF